Presented here are 31 T cell receptor beta chains from one specimen sequenced in a study of radiotherapy plus CTLA-4 blockade in lung cancer. This table comes from immunoSEQ multiplex PCR, and its TCRdb copy is limited to in-frame clones, with some not included. The sample yields some 62,000 clones, 60% to 80% seen once. Sequencing used peripheral blood, obtained from a patient treated with radiotherapy plus ipilimumab. These receptors originate from a human donor with non-small cell lung cancer who had a complete response to radiotherapy plus ipilimumab.

The rearrangement joins TRBV18 to TRBJ1-1; D call uncertain. The CDR3 runs to 14 residues. Germline values: CDR1 KGHSH, CDR2 LQKENI. V dropped 8 bases and J dropped 0 bases, with 13 bases sitting between them. CDR3 sequence: CASTIGLMNTEAFF. The CDR3 coding sequence is TGTGCCAGCACGATTGGACTGATGAACACTGAAGCTTTCTTT.

The chain joins TRBV7-9 to TRBJ1-6, with TRBD1 matching over 11 bases. Trimming at V came to 5 bases and at J to 9 bases, leaving 3 bases not matched to a gene. Germline loops: CDR1 SEHNR, CDR2 FQNEAQ (reference sequence). CDR3 size: 14 residues. The CDR3 coding sequence is TGTGCCAGCAGCGAGGGACAGGGGGTTTCACCCCTCCACTTT. Protein sequence: CASSEGQGVSPLHF.

This chain links TRBV20-1 with TRBJ2-3, with TRBD1 matching over 7 bases. J gave up 13 bases and V 3 bases, and 7 bases lay outside the gene matches. The CDR3 spans 11 residues. CDR1 is DFQATT and CDR2 is SNEGSKA in the germline V gene (reference sequence). The chain's CDR3 is CSASRQGTKYF. CDR3 in DNA: TGCAGTGCTAGCAGACAGGGAACAAAGTATTTT.

The V gene is TRBV7-2, the J gene TRBJ2-7; possibly TRBD1 for D (7 bases). Germline lookup yields CDR1 SGHTA and CDR2 FQGNSA. Trimming shortened V by 5 bases and J by 6 bases, and 14 bases separated the two germline ends. The CDR3 runs 13 residues. CDR3 coding DNA: TGTGCCAGCAGCCAAGGAGGGGACAGCGAGCAGTACGTC. It codes for CASSQGGDSEQYV.

The J gene is TRBJ1-2, the V gene TRBV2; D is unresolved. The V and J ends lost 6 bases and 8 bases respectively, with 10 bases between them. The CDR3 has 11 residues. Germline V lookup: CDR1 SNHLY, CDR2 FYNNEI. This chain's CDR3 is CASSNNRGYTF. Here the CDR3 DNA reads TGTGCCAGCAGCAACAACAGAGGCTACACCTTC. The variable domain in full, completed from reference TRBV2 and TRBJ1-2, reads EPEVTQTPSHQVTQMGQEVILRCVPISNHLYFYWYRQILGQKVEFLVSFYNNEISEKSEIFDDQFSVERPDGSNFTLKIRSTKLEDSAMYFCASSNNRGYTFGSGTRLTVV.

In nucleotides, the CDR3 is TGTGCCAGCAGCCCACCGGGACTAGCGGGAGGTTCAGATACGCAGTATTTT. Its protein product is CASSPPGLAGGSDTQYF. The chain has TRBV14 and TRBJ2-3; 15 bases align to TRBD2. Germline loops: CDR1 SGHDN, CDR2 FVKESK. V lost 4 bases and J lost 4; bases outside the gene matches: 6. The CDR3 length is 17 residues. The full variable domain, in which reference TRBV14 and TRBJ2-3 provide the parts outside the CDR3, is EAGVTQFPSHSVIEKGQTVTLRCDPISGHDNLYWYRRVMGKEIKFLLHFVKESKQDESGMPNNRFLAERTGGTYSTLKVQPAELEDSGVYFCASSPPGLAGGSDTQYFGPGTRLTVL.

The J gene is TRBJ1-1, the V gene TRBV5-1, with TRBD1 as a possible D gene (5 bases). CDR1 is SGHRS and CDR2 is YFSETQ in the germline V gene. The ends were cut back, 4 bases at V and 4 bases at J, with 20 bases in the middle. The CDR3 is 16 amino acids. The CDR3 region is CASSLAGIGGSTEAFF. The CDR3 DNA is TGCGCCAGCAGCCTGGCCGGAATCGGGGGGAGCACTGAAGCTTTCTTT.

The V call is TRBV12-5, the J call TRBJ1-3; D uncertain. Per germline, CDR1 LGHNT and CDR2 FRNRAP. V lost 8 bases to trimming and J lost 0 bases, with 2 bases between them. The CDR3 covers 11 residues. CDR3 coding DNA: TGTGCTAGTACCTCTGGAAACACCATATATTTT. It translates to CASTSGNTIYF.

The chain links TRBV29-1 to TRBJ2-5, with 10 positions matching TRBD1. Germline assignment: CDR1 SQVTM and CDR2 ANQGSEA. This CDR3 region has 14 residues. V shed 2 bases and J 5 bases; nucleotides not matched to a gene: 5. The CDR3 DNA follows: TGCAGCGTTGAAAGGGACAGGGGTCGGGAGACCCAGTACTTC. This encodes CSVERDRGRETQYF.

The chain links TRBV6-6 to TRBJ2-3; TRBD2 might be the D (6 bases). From germline, CDR1 is MNHNY and CDR2 SVGAGI (reference sequence). The CDR3 covers 16 residues. Deletions cut 2 bases from V and 0 bases from J, with 12 bases between. CDR3 sequence reads: CASSYGGSTSTDTQYF. The CDR3, as DNA: TGTGCCAGCAGTTACGGGGGGTCGACTAGCACAGATACGCAGTATTTT.

The CDR3 sequence is CASSRITGFRGYEDTEAFF. CDR3 bases: TGCGCCAGCAGCCGTATAACAGGGTTCAGGGGATATGAGGACACTGAAGCTTTCTTT. V and J are TRBV4-3 and TRBJ1-1, with D perhaps matching TRBD1 (6 bases). The V gene's germline CDR1 is LGHNA and CDR2 YSLEER. The germline V and J ends were trimmed by 4 bases and 3 bases, with 27 bases remaining between them. CDR3 length equals 19 residues.

This clone was found a few times. The rearrangement links TRBV10-3 to TRBJ1-1, with D uncertain. The CDR3 is 12 residues long. The germline gives CDR1 ENHRY, CDR2 SYGVKD. V was cut by 7 bases and J by 4 bases, with 10 bases left in between. CDR3 amino acids: CAIIRGGTEAFF. CDR3 DNA sequence: TGTGCCATCATCCGGGGTGGCACTGAAGCTTTCTTT.

The V and J genes are TRBV19 and TRBJ2-1; TRBD1 might be the D (6 bases). Germline-derived CDR1 and CDR2 are LNHDA and SQIVND (reference sequence). The V end lost 6 bases, the J end lost 6 bases, and 9 bases lay between the germline ends. The CDR3 runs 12 residues. The CDR3 spells CASSTQGNEQFF. The CDR3 DNA follows: TGTGCCAGTAGCACACAGGGCAATGAGCAGTTCTTC.

A word on this clone: At one end the junction does not follow the germline gene, possibly because of a read error. This chain uses TRBV7-6 with TRBJ2-2; TRBD2 might be the D (6 bases). This CDR3 has 14 residues. The germline V gene has CDR1 SGHVS and CDR2 FNYEAQ. The CDR3 loop reads CTSSLRRDTGELFF. DNA of the CDR3: TGTACCAGCAGCCTTCGGAGGGACACCGGGGAGCTGTTTTTT.

The chain couples TRBV7-2 to TRBJ1-1, with TRBD1 matching 7 bases. Looked up from germline, CDR1 is SGHTA and CDR2 is FQGNSA. The CDR3 is made up of 14 amino acids. V was pared by 3 bases and J by 1 base, with 2 bases of the junction left unmatched. CDR3 amino acids: CASSFGQANTEAFF. The CDR3 DNA follows: TGTGCCAGCAGCTTCGGACAGGCGAACACTGAAGCTTTCTTT.

J is TRBJ2-6 and V is TRBV11-3; D is possibly TRBD1 (7 bases). V gave up 5 bases and J gave up 0 bases, with 17 bases separating them. The length of the CDR3 is 18 residues. Germline CDR1 and CDR2: SGHNT and YENEEA. The CDR3 reads CASSPEGTASSGANVLTF. CDR3 bases: TGTGCCAGCAGCCCGGAGGGGACAGCGAGCTCTGGGGCCAACGTCCTGACTTTC.

This chain connects TRBV7-8 to TRBJ1-2; D might be TRBD1 (6 bases). Trimming removed 3 bases at V and 8 bases at J, with 16 bases between. The CDR3 totals 14 residues. Germline CDR1 reads SGHVS; CDR2 reads FQNEAQ. CDR3 sequence reads: CASSFQGLLVGYTF. The CDR3 nucleotides are TGTGCCAGCAGCTTCCAGGGGTTACTCGTCGGCTACACCTTC.

This clone has only a few counts. V usage is TRBV28 and J usage is TRBJ2-7; 12 positions agree with TRBD2. V gave up 4 bases and J gave up 9 bases; unmatched junction bases: 16. This CDR3 comprises 17 residues. Germline V CDR1 and CDR2: MDHEN, SYDVKM. The DNA of the CDR3 is TGTGCCAGCAGTTCGAATAGTCCGACTAGCGGGAGTTCAGTGCAGTACGTC. Its translation is CASSSNSPTSGSSVQYV.

This chain joins TRBV7-2 and TRBJ2-2, with TRBD2 identical over 10 bases. Germline CDR1 is SGHTA and CDR2 is FQGNSA. The CDR3 consists of 15 residues. V shed 8 bases, J shed 5 bases, and the junction held 8 bases outside the gene matches. The CDR3 region is CASLLAGVGTGELFF. Here the CDR3 DNA reads TGTGCCAGCCTTCTAGCGGGAGTGGGGACCGGGGAGCTGTTTTTT.

The CDR3 sequence is CSVEGGGSTDTQYF. CDR3 bases: TGCAGCGTTGAAGGCGGGGGCAGCACAGATACGCAGTATTTT. The J gene is TRBJ2-3, the V gene TRBV29-1, with D possibly matching TRBD2 (7 bases). The CDR3 spans 14 residues. CDR1 is SQVTM, CDR2 ANQGSEA, per germline. V lost 1 base to trimming and J lost 0 bases, with 8 bases between them.

V and J are TRBV5-6 and TRBJ1-1; possible D gene TRBD1, 5 bases. With 4 bases removed from V and 6 bases from J, the gap between germline ends came to 10 bases. The CDR3 consists of 12 residues. The germline CDR1 and CDR2 sequences are SGHDT and YYEEEE. Here the CDR3 reads CASSRWGAEAFF. CDR3 in DNA: TGTGCCAGCAGCCGCTGGGGGGCTGAAGCTTTCTTT.

The rearrangement joins TRBV15 to TRBJ1-5, with unresolved D. V lost 3 bases to trimming and J lost 4 bases, with 10 bases between them. The germline V gene has CDR1 LNHNV and CDR2 YYDKDF (reference sequence). The length of the CDR3 is 14 residues. DNA for the CDR3: TGTGCCACCAGCAGTCAAGGCCGTAATCAGCCCCAGCATTTT. Its protein product is CATSSQGRNQPQHF.

The rearrangement uses TRBV7-8 and TRBJ2-3; 7 positions agree with TRBD2. Germline V gene data show CDR1 as SGHVS and CDR2 as FQNEAQ. J gave up 2 bases and V 0 bases, and 5 bases lay outside the gene matches. CDR3 length: 16 amino acids. CDR3 sequence (DNA): TGTGCCAGCAGCTTAGCCCCGGGACTAAACACAGATACGCAGTATTTT. Protein: CASSLAPGLNTDTQYF.

This chain connects TRBV30 to TRBJ1-1; 9 nucleotides match TRBD1. Germline V gene lookup returns CDR1 GTSNPN and CDR2 SVGIG (reference sequence). CDR3 size: 13 residues. The V segment lost 0 bases and the J segment 12 bases; nucleotides outside the gene matches: 8. CDR3 region: CAWSVYGTGTTFF. DNA for the CDR3: TGTGCCTGGAGTGTTTACGGGACAGGGACAACTTTCTTT.

The J gene is TRBJ2-3, the V gene TRBV30, with TRBD2 matching over 9 bases. Germline values: CDR1 GTSNPN, CDR2 SVGIG (reference sequence). The CDR3 is made up of 15 amino acids. Trimming removed 0 bases from V and 2 bases from J; junction bases left unmatched: 3. The CDR3 here is CAWSVPSGATDTQYF. CDR3 in DNA: TGTGCCTGGAGTGTACCTAGCGGGGCCACAGATACGCAGTATTTT.

The chain employs TRBV10-1 and TRBJ2-3; perhaps TRBD2 as D (5 bases). The V gene lost 2 bases and the J gene lost 2 bases, with 11 bases spanning the gap. Germline assignment: CDR1 WNHNN and CDR2 SYGVQD (reference sequence). The CDR3 is 15 amino acids. The CDR3 region has the DNA TGCGCCAGCAGTGAGATAAGCGGTCCCACAGATACGCAGTATTTT. Encoded protein: CASSEISGPTDTQYF.

This chain's CDR3 is CATAPGTSGTYEQYF. The DNA for the CDR3 is TGTGCCACCGCCCCTGGGACTAGCGGAACCTACGAGCAGTACTTC. The rearrangement joins TRBV19 to TRBJ2-7; 11 nucleotides line up with TRBD2. The germline V gene has CDR1 LNHDA and CDR2 SQIVND (reference sequence). V trimming: 10 bases; J trimming: 2 bases; junction bases outside the gene matches: 10. This CDR3 spans 15 amino acids.

CDR3 residues: CASSDKGAASYEQYV. CDR3 sequence (DNA): TGTGCCAGCAGCGACAAGGGGGCGGCCTCCTACGAGCAGTACGTC. The chain recombines TRBV6-6 with TRBJ2-7; TRBD1 matches 7 bases. Trimming at V came to 6 bases and at J to 0 bases, leaving 8 bases not matched to a gene. Germline assignment: CDR1 MNHNY and CDR2 SVGAGI (reference sequence). The CDR3 is 15 amino acids.

The chain couples TRBV5-1 to TRBJ2-7; 9 positions match TRBD1. The length of the CDR3 is 15 residues. Losses at the gene ends were 3 bases for V and 2 bases for J; bases not matched to a gene: 6. Germline V CDR1 and CDR2: SGHRS, YFSETQ. In DNA form, the CDR3 reads TGCGCCAGCAGCTCCGGGACAGGGTCGGCCTACGAGCAGTACTTC. This encodes CASSSGTGSAYEQYF. The full variable domain, rest sourced from reference TRBV5-1 and TRBJ2-7, is KAGVTQTPRYLIKTRGQQVTLSCSPISGHRSVSWYQQTPGQGLQFLFEYFSETQRNKGNFPGRFSGRQFSNSRSEMNVSTLELGDSALYLCASSSGTGSAYEQYFGPGTRLTVT.

V is TRBV6-6 and J is TRBJ1-1, with TRBD1 identical over 11 bases. V shed 7 bases, J shed 4 bases, and the junction held 5 bases outside the gene matches. There are 14 residues in the CDR3. Germline V gives CDR1 MNHNY, CDR2 SVGAGI (reference sequence). The CDR3 DNA follows: TGTGCCAGCACCCTGGACAGGGGGCCCACTGAAGCTTTCTTT. This sequence encodes CASTLDRGPTEAFF.

The rearrangement links TRBV6-6 to TRBJ1-6; 7 bases agree with TRBD1. Germline CDR1 is MNHNY and CDR2 is SVGAGI (reference sequence). The CDR3 has 14 amino acids. V shed 6 bases, J shed 9 bases, and the junction held 8 bases outside the gene matches. The CDR3 region has the DNA TGTGCCAGCAGCTCCGACAGGGCGGGTTCACCCCTCCACTTT. This gives the protein CASSSDRAGSPLHF.